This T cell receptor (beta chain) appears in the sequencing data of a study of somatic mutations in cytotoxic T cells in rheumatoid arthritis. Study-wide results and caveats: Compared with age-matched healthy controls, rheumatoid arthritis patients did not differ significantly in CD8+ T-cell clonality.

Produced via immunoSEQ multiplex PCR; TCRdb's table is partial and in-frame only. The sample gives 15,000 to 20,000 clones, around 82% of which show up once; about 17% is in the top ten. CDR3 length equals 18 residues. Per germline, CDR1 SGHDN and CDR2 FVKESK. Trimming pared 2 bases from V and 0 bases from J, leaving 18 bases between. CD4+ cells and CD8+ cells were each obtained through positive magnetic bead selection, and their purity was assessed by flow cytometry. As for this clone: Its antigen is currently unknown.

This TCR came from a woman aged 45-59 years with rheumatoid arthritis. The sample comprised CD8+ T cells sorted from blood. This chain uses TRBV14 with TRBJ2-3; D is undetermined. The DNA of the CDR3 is TGTGCCAGCAGCCAATACGAACGCACAAAATCTAGCACAGATACGCAGTATTTT. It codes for CASSQYERTKSSTDTQYF.